Listed below are T cell receptor beta chains from one sample, sequenced in a study of spatial heterogeneity in lung cancer. Each CDR3 protein is one row after TCRdb ran MiXCR on the 5' RACE reads. There are 35,000 to 45,000 distinct CDR3 sequences in the sample; around 5% occur only once, and around 25% lies in the top ten. Sequenced material: PBMCs, taken at surgery. All receptors derive from a female donor with early-stage non-small cell lung cancer. The CDR3 runs from the conserved cysteine through the conserved F or W. D genes are given only for firm matches. Size values are once, few and many counts, or a class for expanded clones, and some rows have none.

clone size | J gene | V gene | D gene | CDR3 DNA | CDR3 protein
many | TRBJ2-7 | TRBV27 | - | TGTGCCAGCAGCCCTTCATCAGGGCACACCTCCTACGAGCAGTACTTC | CASSPSSGHTSYEQYF
few | TRBJ2-7 | TRBV6-2/TRBV6-3 | TRBD2 | TGTGCCAGCAGCCTAGCGGGGGAAATTTACGAGCAGTACTTC | CASSLAGEIYEQYF
many | TRBJ2-7 | TRBV5-1 | - | TGCGCCAGCAGCAGGGCCCCCGGCAGGGCGTCCTACGAGCAGTACTTC | CASSRAPGRASYEQYF
- | TRBJ2-1 | TRBV7-2 | TRBD1 | TGTGCCAGCAGCTTATTTCGCCGACAGGGACCCTACAATGAGCAGTTCTTC | CASSLFRRQGPYNEQFF
many | TRBJ1-4 | TRBV9 | - | TGTGCCAGCAGCGCCCTGGAGGGGGGTGAAAAACTGTTTTTT | CASSALEGGEKLFF
few | TRBJ2-5 | TRBV3-1 | TRBD2 | TGTGCCAGCAGCCCCAGTCTAGCGGACCAGTACTTC | CASSPSLADQYF
many | TRBJ2-3 | TRBV7-3 | TRBD1 | TGTGCCAGCAGCCCACAGGGGATCGCAACAGATACGCAGTATTTT | CASSPQGIATDTQYF
- | TRBJ1-1 | TRBV2 | - | TGTGCCAGCAGTGAAGGTGCAGGGGAGAAGGGCACTGAAGCTTTCTTT | CASSEGAGEKGTEAFF
- | TRBJ1-2 | TRBV14 | - | TGTGCCAGCAGCCGGGACTTCTATGGCTACACCTTC | CASSRDFYGYTF
many | TRBJ2-5 | TRBV24-1 | - | TGTGCCACCAGCCAGGCGGGGACTCAAGAGACCCAGTACTTC | CATSQAGTQETQYF
- | TRBJ2-1 | TRBV13 | TRBD2 | TGTGCCAGCAGCTTTCCTAGCGGGGGGGCTAGAGAGCAGTTCTTC | CASSFPSGGAREQFF
- | TRBJ2-3 | TRBV19 | - | TGTGCCAGTAGTATAGGCACAGATACGCAGTATTTT | CASSIGTDTQYF
- | TRBJ2-1 | TRBV29-1 | - | TGCAGGGCTACCTGGGTGGGGTTAAAGTCCTACAATGAGCAGTTCTTC | CRATWVGLKSYNEQFF
many | TRBJ2-7 | TRBV5-6 | - | TGTGCCAGCAGCTTGTTCGGGGGTGATCACTACGAGCAGTACTTC | CASSLFGGDHYEQYF
many | TRBJ1-6 | TRBV7-2 | - | TGTGCCAGCAGCCCCTTCCAGTCACCCCTCCACTTT | CASSPFQSPLHF
many | TRBJ1-1 | TRBV10-3 | - | TGTGCCATCAGTGACTTTAGGTCCGCTGAAGCTTTCTTT | CAISDFRSAEAFF
few | TRBJ2-2 | TRBV5-4 | TRBD1 | TGTGCCAGCAGCCGTGGACAGGCATCGAACACCGGGGAGCTGTTTTTT | CASSRGQASNTGELFF
many | TRBJ1-5 | TRBV28 | - | TGTGCCAGCAGTTTCTACCTGGGCTTTAGCAATCAGCCCCAGCATTTT | CASSFYLGFSNQPQHF
few | TRBJ2-2 | TRBV5-1 | - | TGCGCCAGCAGCGGTCGCACAAACACCGGGGAGCTGTTTTTT | CASSGRTNTGELFF
many | TRBJ1-2 | TRBV7-8 | TRBD1 | TGTGCCAGCAGCTTATTAGACAGGGGTGCGGGCTACACCTTC | CASSLLDRGAGYTF
- | TRBJ2-1 | TRBV5-8 | TRBD2 | TGTGCCAGCAGCTTGGTGGTTCTAGCGGGTACCTACAATGAGCAGTTCTTC | CASSLVVLAGTYNEQFF
many | TRBJ1-4 | TRBV20-1 | - | TGCAGTGCTAGCAGTAGGGGAGCGGAAAAACTGTTTTTT | CSASSRGAEKLFF
- | TRBJ2-3 | TRBV6-2/TRBV6-3 | TRBD2 | TGTGCCAGCAGTTACGGAGCGGGGAGCACAGATACGCAGTATTTT | CASSYGAGSTDTQYF
- | TRBJ1-6 | TRBV30 | - | TGTGCCTGGAGTGGCCTGGCCTCCCTCGGGTCACCCCTCCACTTT | CAWSGLASLGSPLHF
many | TRBJ1-6 | TRBV3-1 | - | TGTGCCAGCAGCCTCAGGGTGGGGAATTCACCCCTCCACTTT | CASSLRVGNSPLHF
many | TRBJ2-5 | TRBV6-5 | - | TGTGCCAGCAGTTCTTCCCCTACCCTGGGTAGGGAAGAGACCCAGTACTTC | CASSSSPTLGREETQYF
- | TRBJ1-1 | TRBV6-2/TRBV6-3 | TRBD1 | TGTGCCAGCACTGACAGGGGGCATGGGGGCACTGAAGCTTTCTTT | CASTDRGHGGTEAFF
- | TRBJ2-1 | TRBV27 | TRBD2 | TGTGCCAGCAGTTTAATCCGTCGGACTAGCGGTACCAATGAGCAGTTCTTC | CASSLIRRTSGTNEQFF
many | TRBJ2-6 | TRBV11-2 | - | TGTGCCAGCAGCTTAGACGCTCCTGGGGCCAACGTCCTGACTTTC | CASSLDAPGANVLTF
many | TRBJ1-2 | TRBV20-1 | TRBD1 | TGCAGTGCTAGCCCATTGGACAGGGGGTTCAACTATGGCTACACCTTC | CSASPLDRGFNYGYTF
many | TRBJ1-2 | TRBV2 | TRBD1 | TGTGCCAGCAGGGAACCTGAGGACAGGGGTCGGGGCTATGGCTACACCTTC | CASREPEDRGRGYGYTF
many | TRBJ2-5 | TRBV7-2 | - | TGTGCCAGCAGCTTAGCAGGCGGCCAAGAGACCCAGTACTTC | CASSLAGGQETQYF
many | TRBJ1-1 | TRBV27 | TRBD1 | TGTGCCAGCAGCCCGACAGGGATCGTTACTGAAGCTTTCTTT | CASSPTGIVTEAFF
- | TRBJ2-6 | TRBV7-2 | - | TGTGCCAGCAGCTCGCAAAGGGGGGTCTCTGGGGCCAACGTCCTGACTTTC | CASSSQRGVSGANVLTF
- | TRBJ2-3 | TRBV7-3 | TRBD2 | TGTGCCAGCAGCGATAGCGGGGGCTCCACAGATACGCAGTATTTT | CASSDSGGSTDTQYF
many | TRBJ1-3 | TRBV5-6 | - | TGTGCCAGCAGCGGGTTGGGGGCCTCCGGAAACACCATATATTTT | CASSGLGASGNTIYF
many | TRBJ1-1 | TRBV6-2/TRBV6-3 | - | TGTGCCAGCAGTTCGACTAAAAAGGCTGAAGCTTTCTTT | CASSSTKKAEAFF
many | TRBJ2-6 | TRBV4-3 | - | TGCGCCAGCAGCCATGAGGTATACCGTCCGGCTGGGGCCAACGTCCTGACTTTC | CASSHEVYRPAGANVLTF
- | TRBJ2-7 | TRBV20-1 | TRBD1 | TGCAGTGCTAGAGAGGTTGGGACAGGCTACGAGCAGTACTTC | CSAREVGTGYEQYF
many | TRBJ1-2 | TRBV7-9 | - | TGTGCCAGCAGCTTACCCAGGACGGAAGAACATGATGGCTACACCTTC | CASSLPRTEEHDGYTF
many | TRBJ1-2 | TRBV30 | - | TGTGCCTGGAGTGAGGGCGGAATTCTGGGCTACACCTTC | CAWSEGGILGYTF
many | TRBJ2-7 | TRBV4-2 | - | TGTGCCAGCAGCCAAGTGGGGGAGGGACAAAGATACGAGCAGTACTTC | CASSQVGEGQRYEQYF
many | TRBJ1-1 | TRBV12-3/TRBV12-4 | - | TGTGCCAGCAGTTTAGAGGGGAGGGGGGCGAAGAACACTGAAGCTTTCTTT | CASSLEGRGAKNTEAFF
many | TRBJ1-2 | TRBV11-2 | TRBD1 | TGTGCCAGCAGCCAAGGACAGGGCTGGGGCTACACCTTC | CASSQGQGWGYTF
- | TRBJ2-1 | TRBV25-1 | TRBD1 | TGTGCCAGCAGTGATTCGGGACAGGGGAAAAATGAGCAGTTCTTC | CASSDSGQGKNEQFF
many | TRBJ2-5 | TRBV27 | - | TGTGCCAGCAGTTTAACCGACCGATACGGGACCCAGTACTTC | CASSLTDRYGTQYF